Each of the 11 T cell receptor beta chains below was sequenced from the same sample in a study of blood T cell repertoires in COVID-19. Repertoires were generated with immunoSEQ multiplex PCR, while TCRdb's copy carries only in-frame clones and drops some. The repertoire has approximately 240,000 clones, 83% of them found once; the top ten carry over 4.5%. Sequencing was performed on peripheral blood. Every receptor here comes from a human donor in a cohort sampled during active COVID-19.

This rearrangement joins TRBV7-3 to TRBJ1-1, with 7 bases aligning to TRBD1. Germline trimming cut 1 base from V and 5 bases from J; bases unmatched to any gene: 4. Germline CDR1 and CDR2: SGHTA and FQGTGA. The CDR3 is 14 amino acids. The CDR3 DNA follows: TGTGCCAGCAGCTTAAAGGGGGCCGGGACTGAAGCTTTCTTT. Amino acids: CASSLKGAGTEAFF. The variable domain in full, completed from reference TRBV7-3 and TRBJ1-1, reads GAGVSQTPSNKVTEKGKYVELRCDPISGHTALYWYRQSLGQGPEFLIYFQGTGAADDSGLPNDRFFAVRPEGSVSTLKIQRTERGDSAVYLCASSLKGAGTEAFFGQGTRLTVV.

The J gene is TRBJ1-1, the V gene TRBV18, with D tentatively TRBD1 (5 bases). V was pared by 6 bases and J by 1 base, with 12 bases between. The CDR3 is made up of 14 amino acids. The germline CDR1 and CDR2 sequences are KGHSH and LQKENI. CDR3 DNA sequence: TGTGCCAGCTCTCGCTCCACAGGGAACACTGAAGCTTTCTTT. Encoded protein: CASSRSTGNTEAFF.

The chain uses TRBV1 and TRBJ2-1; TRBD2, as called in the table, went unchecked against the DNA. TRBV1 is a documented pseudogene. This CDR3 contains 14 residues. This CDR3 reads CTSTGTSGLNEQFF. For the CDR3, the DNA is TGCACCAGCACCGGGACTAGCGGGCTGAATGAGCAGTTCTTC.

In its sample, this clone was seen once. The J gene is TRBJ1-2, the V gene TRBV3-1 (or the pseudogene TRBV3-2); perhaps TRBD1 as D (5 bases). This CDR3 spans 15 amino acids. The V gene's germline CDR1 is LGHDT and CDR2 YNNKEL (reference sequence). Trimming took off 0 bases at V and 0 bases at J, with 8 bases between the two ends. CDR3 nucleotides: TGTGCCAGCAGCCAAGATAGGACAACTAACTATGGCTACACCTTC. This sequence encodes CASSQDRTTNYGYTF.

This sequence joins TRBV19 and TRBJ1-3, with 9 bases matching TRBD1. The CDR3 contains 17 residues. Trimming cost V 8 bases and J 2 bases; bases outside gene matches: 13. Germline CDR1 is LNHDA and CDR2 is SQIVND (reference sequence). The CDR3 loop is CASGPLGTGKTGNTIYF. Written as DNA, the CDR3 is TGTGCCAGTGGACCACTCGGGACAGGGAAAACTGGAAACACCATATATTTT.

CDR3 nucleotide sequence: TGTGCCAGCAGTGCGAGGACTGTTTGGTCCTACAATGAGCAGTTCTTC. Translating it yields CASSARTVWSYNEQFF. This chain links TRBV27 with TRBJ2-1; D might be TRBD2 (5 bases). CDR3 length: 16 amino acids. The ends were cut back, 5 bases at V and 1 base at J, with 15 bases in the middle. In germline, CDR1 is MNHEY, CDR2 SMNVEV (reference sequence).

This chain connects TRBV5-1 to TRBJ2-7, with TRBD2 as a possible D gene (7 bases). The V end was cut by 0 bases, the J end by 0 bases, with 13 bases between. Germline-derived CDR1 and CDR2 are SGHRS and YFSETQ. The CDR3 has 16 residues. Written as DNA, the CDR3 is TGCGCCAGCAGCTTGGGGGCGGGGGCCTCCTCCTACGAGCAGTACTTC. Amino acids: CASSLGAGASSYEQYF.

Written as DNA, the CDR3 is TGTGCCAGCATGGGGGACAGAGGGTGGGAGGGCACAGATACGCAGTATTTT. This translates into CASMGDRGWEGTDTQYF. The rearrangement links TRBV25-1 to TRBJ2-3, with D possibly matching TRBD1 (7 bases). CDR1 is MGHDK, CDR2 SYGVNS, per germline. There are 17 residues in the CDR3. The V gene lost 7 bases and the J gene lost 1 base, with 21 bases spanning the gap.

This chain uses TRBV7-2 with TRBJ2-1, with TRBD2 matching 11 bases. V lost 5 bases to trimming and J lost 1 base; unmatched junction nucleotides: 7. This CDR3 is 17 amino acids long. Germline V lookup: CDR1 SGHTA, CDR2 FQGNSA. CDR3 region: CASSPRGTSGSYNEQFF. CDR3 nucleotide sequence: TGTGCCAGCAGCCCACGAGGGACTAGCGGATCCTACAATGAGCAGTTCTTC.

The rearrangement links TRBV7-9 to TRBJ2-3; D ambiguous. Trimming pared 2 bases from V and 3 bases from J, leaving 9 bases between. Germline assignment: CDR1 SEHNR and CDR2 FQNEAQ (reference sequence). The CDR3 extends over 14 amino acids. CDR3 coding DNA: TGTGCCAGCAGCTTAAGCTTGCCGACAGATACGCAGTATTTT. Encoded protein: CASSLSLPTDTQYF.

CDR3 amino acids: CASSRAGGAKNIQYF. For the CDR3, the DNA is TGTGCCAGCAGCCGTGCCGGGGGTGCCAAAAACATTCAGTACTTC. The chain is built from TRBV28 and TRBJ2-4; tentative D call: TRBD2 (6 bases). Looked up from germline, CDR1 is MDHEN and CDR2 is SYDVKM. The CDR3 runs 15 residues. Between the trimmed V and J ends, which lost 6 bases and 1 base, there was a span of 13 bases.